These 19 T cell receptor beta chains were sequenced from one sample in a study of spatial heterogeneity in lung cancer. As for time point: sample taken at primary tumor resection. TCRs were sequenced from unsorted whole RNA of tumor, nontumor lung or PBMC. In TCRdb, the 5' RACE reads were re-called with MiXCR into one record per CDR3 protein. The sample holds tens of thousands of distinct CDR3 sequences, around 8.2% seen once. Sequenced material: PBMCs, taken at surgery. The receptors were sampled from a female donor with early-stage non-small cell lung cancer.

The CDR3 is CASSSRLAGGYEQYF. The CDR3 DNA is TGTGCCAGCAGTTCAAGGCTAGCGGGAGGGTACGAGCAGTACTTC. The chain carries TRBV27 and TRBJ2-7; TRBD2 matches 12 bases. J gave up 4 bases and V 4 bases, and 5 bases lay outside the gene matches. The CDR3 runs 15 residues. Germline lookup yields CDR1 MNHEY and CDR2 SMNVEV (reference sequence).

This clonotype has at least ten counts. The rearrangement uses TRBV7-3 and TRBJ2-3; 10 bases are a match to TRBD1. V lost 4 bases, J lost 5 bases, and 9 bases stayed unmatched. Looked up from germline, CDR1 is SGHTA and CDR2 is FQGTGA. The CDR3 sequence is 16 residues long. CDR3 region: CASSSQGTGAGDTQYF. CDR3 sequence (DNA): TGTGCCAGCAGCTCCCAAGGGACAGGGGCGGGAGATACGCAGTATTTT.

The chain joins TRBV20-1 to TRBJ2-2; 8 positions match TRBD1. Unmatched junction bases numbered 2, after V lost 2 bases and J lost 6 bases. The length of the CDR3 is 13 residues. In germline, CDR1 is DFQATT, CDR2 SNEGSKA (reference sequence). The DNA of the CDR3 is TGCAGTGCTAGACAGGGGGCATCCGGGGAGCTGTTTTTT. Translated, it gives CSARQGASGELFF.

This chain links TRBV7-3 with TRBJ2-1; a weak D match, TRBD2 (5 bases). CDR1 and CDR2 from the germline V gene are SGHTA and FQGTGA. The V gene lost 3 bases and the J gene lost 7 bases, with 13 bases spanning the gap. CDR3 length equals 14 residues. The CDR3 here is CASSFHGGGNEQFF. The DNA of the CDR3 is TGTGCCAGCAGCTTCCACGGAGGTGGGAATGAGCAGTTCTTC.

This clonotype was recorded a few times. V usage is TRBV2 and J usage is TRBJ1-2; D not certain. Trimming removed 8 bases at V and 8 bases at J, with 9 bases between. Germline V gene lookup returns CDR1 SNHLY and CDR2 FYNNEI. The CDR3 runs 10 residues. The CDR3 region is CASQLSGYTF. The CDR3 DNA reads TGTGCCAGCCAGCTGTCCGGCTACACCTTC.

This clonotype was counted only a few times. The V call is TRBV27, the J call TRBJ2-1; D is unclear. Trimming shortened V by 3 bases and J by 0 bases, and 6 bases separated the two germline ends. Looked up from germline, CDR1 is MNHEY and CDR2 is SMNVEV (reference sequence). There are 14 residues in the CDR3. The CDR3 DNA reads TGTGCCAGCAGTTTTAAAGGCTCCTACAATGAGCAGTTCTTC. It is translated as CASSFKGSYNEQFF.

This clonotype has ten or more counts. This sequence joins TRBV9 and TRBJ1-2, with no clear D. The CDR3 sequence is 12 residues long. CDR1 and CDR2 (germline): SGDLS, YYNGEE. The V end was cut by 4 bases, the J end by 8 bases, with 12 bases between. This CDR3 reads CASSPGPFGYTF. The DNA for the CDR3 is TGTGCCAGCAGCCCTGGACCGTTCGGCTACACCTTC.

This clonotype was observed a few times. The chain carries TRBV7-8 and TRBJ1-5, with D possibly matching TRBD1 (5 bases). The CDR3 loop spans 14 amino acids. V was trimmed by 5 bases and J by 3 bases, leaving 11 bases between them. The V gene's germline CDR1 is SGHVS and CDR2 FQNEAQ. CDR3 DNA sequence: TGTGCCAGCAGCCGCGGGACCGACAATCAGCCCCAGCATTTT. It codes for CASSRGTDNQPQHF.

This clonotype showed up just a few times. The genes are TRBV7-3 and TRBJ2-3, with 9 bases fitting TRBD1. The CDR3 covers 14 residues. Unmatched junction bases numbered 2, after V lost 5 bases and J lost 2 bases. Germline V gives CDR1 SGHTA, CDR2 FQGTGA. The CDR3 bases are TGTGCCAGCAGCGGACAGGGGAACACAGATACGCAGTATTTT. Its translation: CASSGQGNTDTQYF.

The chain links TRBV6-1 to TRBJ1-6, with TRBD1 identical over 7 bases. Unmatched junction bases numbered 3, after V lost 5 bases and J lost 5 bases. Germline V CDR1 and CDR2: MNHNS, SASEGT. This CDR3 spans 14 amino acids. Here the CDR3 reads CASSPGTDNSPLHF. The CDR3 nucleotides are TGTGCCAGCAGTCCGGGGACAGATAATTCACCCCTCCACTTT.

The genes are TRBV7-7 and TRBJ2-3; D may be TRBD2 (6 bases). Germline values: CDR1 SSHAT, CDR2 FNYEAQ (reference sequence). The CDR3 has 13 amino acids. The CDR3 sequence is CASGPPGTDTQYF. In nucleotides, the CDR3 is TGTGCTAGCGGCCCTCCAGGCACAGATACGCAGTATTTT.

A few counts support this clonotype. This chain links TRBV5-1 with TRBJ2-7; unclear D gene. V shed 0 bases and J shed 0 bases, with 25 bases lying between them. CDR3 length equals 20 residues. CDR1 and CDR2 from the germline V gene are SGHRS and YFSETQ. This CDR3 reads CASSLENRAPAAVCSYEQYF. The CDR3 DNA is TGCGCCAGCAGCTTGGAGAATAGGGCGCCTGCGGCAGTTTGCTCCTACGAGCAGTACTTC.

This clonotype was detected many times. The gene calls are TRBV6-1 and TRBJ1-1; D is ambiguous. Germline V CDR1 and CDR2: MNHNS, SASEGT. V was pared by 7 bases and J by 0 bases, with 9 bases between. The CDR3 has 13 amino acids. In nucleotides, the CDR3 is TGTGCCAGCACCCCCAGCCTGAACACTGAAGCTTTCTTT. It translates to CASTPSLNTEAFF.

The chain is built from TRBV12-3 or TRBV12-4 and TRBJ2-2, with 7 bases aligning to TRBD1. V shed 6 bases, J shed 6 bases, and the junction held 10 bases outside the gene matches. CDR3 size: 15 residues. CDR3 nucleotides: TGTGCCAGCAGCCTCAGGGGGAGCTTAGCCGGGGAGCTGTTTTTT. This translates into CASSLRGSLAGELFF.

CDR3 loop: CASSTPLRNNEQFF. The CDR3 nucleotides read TGTGCCAGCAGTACACCACTGAGAAACAATGAGCAGTTCTTC. J is TRBJ2-1 and V is TRBV12-3 or TRBV12-4, with no clear D. Trimming pared 5 bases from V and 5 bases from J, leaving 13 bases between. The CDR3 runs 14 residues.

CDR3 DNA: TGCAGTGCCGCCCGGACAGGGGGCAGGGATACGCAGTATTTT. This codes for CSAARTGGRDTQYF. This chain joins TRBV20-1 and TRBJ2-3; 11 positions match TRBD1. Unmatched junction bases numbered 8, after V lost 6 bases and J lost 6 bases. Germline CDR1 is DFQATT and CDR2 is SNEGSKA (reference sequence). This CDR3 has 14 amino acids.

This clonotype was observed at least ten times. The rearrangement uses TRBV6-6 and TRBJ1-3, with D unresolved. Germline loops: CDR1 MNHNY, CDR2 SVGAGI (reference sequence). This CDR3 is built from 16 residues. The V end lost 0 bases, the J end lost 4 bases, and 13 bases lay between the germline ends. For the CDR3, the DNA is TGTGCCAGCAGTTACTCGCGAACAGACGCGGGAAACACCATATATTTT. This sequence encodes CASSYSRTDAGNTIYF.

This clonotype is medium-sized by share. V usage is TRBV24-1 and J usage is TRBJ2-1; 9 bases agree with TRBD1. V dropped 3 bases and J dropped 9; count of bases not matched to a gene: 14. Germline V gene lookup returns CDR1 KGHDR and CDR2 SFDVKD. This CDR3 region has 17 residues. CDR3 in amino acids: CATSDPYRDRAIGEQFF. Written as DNA, the CDR3 is TGTGCCACCAGTGATCCTTACCGGGACAGGGCTATAGGTGAGCAGTTCTTC.

This clonotype was seen at least ten times. The chain carries TRBV19 and TRBJ2-1; no clear D gene. This CDR3 region has 13 residues. CDR1 is LNHDA, CDR2 SQIVND, per germline (reference sequence). The V and J ends lost 4 bases and 1 base respectively, with 5 bases between them. CDR3 residues: CASSSGSYNEQFF. The CDR3 DNA is TGTGCCAGTAGTAGTGGGTCCTACAATGAGCAGTTCTTC.